Listed below are T cell receptor beta chains from one sample, sequenced in a study of blood T cells in healthy people across ages. TCRdb reprocessed the 5' RACE reads with MiXCR, giving one entry per CDR3 protein. Of 1.5 million to 2 million distinct CDR3 sequences in the sample, 28% were seen once. Material for sequencing was blood. The receptor source for this set is a woman aged 25-40 years in good health. Both conserved end residues are part of each CDR3. D genes are given only for firm matches. Some rows have no size entry. The others give once, few or many, or a class for an expanded clone.

>.|TRBJ1-2|TRBV28|.
CLSGGRVNRYGYTF
TGCTTGAGTGGGGGACGGGTGAACAGATATGGCTACACCTTC
>many|TRBJ2-7|TRBV7-2|.
CASSLELFTYEQYF
TGTGCCAGCAGCTTAGAGTTGTTTACCTACGAGCAGTACTTC
>many|TRBJ2-5|TRBV10-3|.
CAISGEQETQYF
TGTGCCATCAGTGGGGAGCAAGAGACCCAGTACTTC
>many|TRBJ1-2|TRBV15|.
CATSADSLYGYTF
TGTGCCACCAGCGCGGACAGCCTGTATGGCTACACCTTC
>few|TRBJ2-4|TRBV9|TRBD1
CASSPQGAIAKNIQYF
TGTGCCAGCAGCCCCCAGGGGGCTATAGCCAAAAACATTCAGTACTTC
>many|TRBJ2-5|TRBV7-2|TRBD1
CASSSGQGAGKTQYF
TGTGCCAGCAGCTCGGGACAGGGGGCAGGGAAGACCCAGTACTTC
>.|TRBJ2-2|TRBV18|.
CASSPNSPAGNTGELFF
TGTGCCAGCTCACCAAACTCTCCAGCGGGGAACACCGGGGAGCTGTTTTTT
>.|TRBJ2-3|TRBV21-1|.
CASSAGQVGTDTQYF
TGTGCCAGCAGCGCAGGACAGGTTGGCACAGATACGCAGTATTTT
>.|TRBJ2-1|TRBV11-2|.
CASSPRRYQETQFF
TGTGCCAGCAGCCCCCGGAGGTACCAAGAGACCCAGTTCTTC
>.|TRBJ2-7|TRBV27|TRBD1
CVSRRQGASYEQYF
TGTGTCAGCAGGCGACAGGGGGCTTCCTACGAGCAGTACTTC
>once|TRBJ2-5|TRBV7-2|TRBD2
CASCSLSGRATETQYF
TGTGCCAGCTGTTCTCTAAGCGGGAGGGCCACGGAGACCCAGTACTTC
>.|TRBJ2-7|TRBV6-6|TRBD2
CASISSTGTSGAYEQYF
TGTGCCAGCATCTCATCAACCGGGACTAGCGGGGCCTACGAGCAGTACTTC
>.|TRBJ1-2|TRBV6-1|.
CASSEDRWGNYGYTF
TGTGCCAGCAGTGAAGATCGGTGGGGTAACTATGGCTACACCTTC
>few|TRBJ2-7|TRBV5-1|.
CASSLEEDYEQYF
TGCGCCAGCAGCTTGGAGGAAGACTACGAGCAGTACTTC
>.|TRBJ1-5|TRBV7-2|.
CASSLGAGVGNQPQHF
TGTGCCAGCAGCTTGGGCGCGGGGGTCGGAAATCAGCCCCAGCATTTT
>.|TRBJ2-7|TRBV30|.
CAGKSTATYEQYF
TGTGCCGGCAAATCGACAGCTACCTACGAGCAGTACTTC
>few|TRBJ2-2|TRBV12-3/TRBV12-4|.
CASSDRLGTGELFF
TGTGCCAGCAGTGACAGGCTAGGGACCGGGGAGCTGTTTTTT
>.|TRBJ2-1|TRBV6-4|TRBD2
CASSENSGVDEQFF
TGTGCCAGCAGTGAAAATAGCGGGGTGGATGAGCAGTTCTTC
>.|TRBJ2-1|TRBV3-1|TRBD2
CASSQASGRRNNEQFF
TGTGCCAGCAGCCAGGCTAGCGGGAGGCGGAACAATGAGCAGTTCTTC
>.|TRBJ1-4|TRBV5-5|.
CASSPGLDRTGKLFF
TGTGCCAGCAGTCCCGGACTGGACCGAACGGGGAAACTGTTTTTT
>.|TRBJ2-1|TRBV9|.
CASSVARRPLYNEQFF
TGTGCCAGCAGCGTAGCTAGGAGACCACTGTACAATGAGCAGTTCTTC
>many|TRBJ2-5|TRBV29-1|TRBD1
CSAATGNQETQYF
TGCAGCGCTGCGACAGGGAACCAAGAGACCCAGTACTTC
>few|TRBJ2-5|TRBV28|TRBD1
CASSPITGARETQYF
TGTGCCAGCAGCCCAATTACAGGGGCGAGGGAGACCCAGTACTTC
>many|TRBJ2-1|TRBV24-1|TRBD1
CATSDHRGPYNEQFF
TGTGCCACCAGTGACCACAGGGGACCCTACAATGAGCAGTTCTTC
>.|TRBJ1-3|TRBV20-1|TRBD1
CSAPDRGHTIYF
TGCAGTGCCCCGGACAGGGGACACACCATATATTTT
>few|TRBJ2-1|TRBV15|TRBD2
CATSRGLTGGQNEQFF
TGTGCCACCAGCAGAGGGTTAACGGGAGGGCAGAATGAGCAGTTCTTC
>.|TRBJ2-3|TRBV9|.
CASSVADRGWGDTQYF
TGTGCCAGCAGCGTAGCAGATCGGGGGTGGGGAGATACGCAGTATTTT
>many|TRBJ2-7|TRBV9|TRBD2
CASSVSGTNSYEQYF
TGTGCCAGCAGTGTAAGCGGGACTAACTCCTACGAGCAGTACTTC
>.|TRBJ1-1|TRBV27|.
CASSPRVQPNTEAFF
TGTGCCAGCAGTCCACGGGTCCAACCGAACACTGAAGCTTTCTTT
>.|TRBJ1-2|TRBV20-1|.
CSARDHNYGYTF
TGCAGTGCTAGAGATCATAACTATGGCTACACCTTC
>few|TRBJ2-7|TRBV28|TRBD2
CASSRASGVYEQYF
TGTGCCAGCAGTCGGGCAAGCGGGGTCTACGAGCAGTACTTC
>many|TRBJ2-1|TRBV6-5|.
CASSRRQSSYNEQFF
TGTGCCAGCAGTCGCAGACAGAGCTCCTACAATGAGCAGTTCTTC
>few|TRBJ2-1|TRBV6-1|TRBD2
CASSEPGLAVGFEDEQFF
TGTGCCAGCAGTGAACCGGGACTAGCGGTAGGATTTGAAGATGAGCAGTTCTTC
>.|TRBJ2-1|TRBV9|.
CASSVAGTNSYNEQFF
TGTGCCAGCAGCGTGGCCGGGACAAACTCCTACAATGAGCAGTTCTTC
>few|TRBJ2-1|TRBV7-3|.
CASSLTTATYNEQFF
TGTGCCAGCAGCTTAACAACGGCAACCTACAATGAGCAGTTCTTC
>few|TRBJ2-5|TRBV6-2/TRBV6-3|.
CASSEKETKYF
TGTGCCAGCAGTGAAAAAGAGACCAAGTACTTC
>.|TRBJ1-1|TRBV5-1|.
CASSPWGAGTFTEAFF
TGCGCCAGCAGCCCTTGGGGGGCAGGGACGTTCACTGAAGCTTTCTTT
>.|TRBJ1-2|TRBV4-1|TRBD1
CASSQAPTGQGTYGYTF
TGCGCCAGCAGCCAAGCCCCGACGGGACAGGGTACCTATGGCTACACCTTC
>many|TRBJ2-7|TRBV12-3/TRBV12-4|TRBD2
CASSASGGYYEQYF
TGTGCCAGCAGTGCTAGCGGGGGTTACTACGAGCAGTACTTC
>.|TRBJ1-2|TRBV11-2|TRBD1
CASSLVEGAGGGYTF
TGTGCCAGCAGCTTAGTAGAGGGGGCTGGGGGCGGCTACACCTTC
>few|TRBJ2-1|TRBV14|.
CASSQEIGGPSVGEQFF
TGTGCCAGCAGCCAAGAAATCGGAGGACCTTCGGTTGGTGAGCAGTTCTTC
>.|TRBJ2-2|TRBV5-6|.
CASSPMGVPGELFF
TGTGCCAGCAGCCCCATGGGAGTTCCCGGGGAGCTGTTTTTT
>.|TRBJ1-2|TRBV7-9|.
CASGLKGTEYGYTF
TGTGCCAGCGGCTTAAAAGGCACGGAATATGGCTACACCTTC
>many|TRBJ2-7|TRBV11-2|TRBD2
CASSPAWAGAYEQYF
TGTGCCAGCAGCCCGGCGTGGGCGGGGGCCTACGAGCAGTACTTC
>many|TRBJ2-1|TRBV5-1|TRBD1
CASSSPGQGDNEQFF
TGCGCCAGCAGTAGTCCGGGACAGGGCGACAATGAGCAGTTCTTC
>.|TRBJ2-1|TRBV20-1|TRBD2
CSPTSGNNEQFF
TGCAGTCCGACTAGCGGAAACAATGAGCAGTTCTTC
>.|TRBJ2-1|TRBV15|.
CATSRFPPWRPLNEQFF
TGTGCCACCAGCAGATTCCCCCCGTGGCGTCCCCTCAATGAGCAGTTCTTC
>many|TRBJ2-5|TRBV12-3/TRBV12-4|.
CASSLTGPWGSPTQYF
TGTGCCAGCAGTCTTACCGGGCCTTGGGGATCTCCGACCCAGTACTTC
>few|TRBJ2-7|TRBV6-1|TRBD1
CASSPDRASHEQYF
TGTGCCAGCAGCCCTGACAGGGCCTCCCACGAGCAGTACTTC
>.|TRBJ2-7|TRBV3-1|TRBD2
CASSQGASGHYEQYF
TGTGCCAGCAGCCAAGGGGCTAGCGGGCACTACGAGCAGTACTTC
>few|TRBJ1-1|TRBV19|.
CASRTYPVEAFF
TGTGCCAGTAGGACATACCCAGTTGAAGCTTTCTTT
>.|TRBJ2-1|TRBV5-1|TRBD2
CASSLSGRALDEQFF
TGCGCCAGCAGCTTAAGCGGGAGGGCCTTAGATGAGCAGTTCTTC
>.|TRBJ1-1|TRBV5-1|TRBD1
CASSLEQGGYTEAFF
TGCGCCAGCAGCTTGGAACAGGGGGGGTACACTGAAGCTTTCTTT
>many|TRBJ1-2|TRBV28|TRBD1
CASSFGQGSYGYTF
TGTGCCAGCAGTTTTGGACAGGGGAGCTATGGCTACACCTTC
>few|TRBJ2-7|TRBV9|.
CASSVAPPGEQYF
TGTGCCAGCAGCGTAGCCCCACCTGGGGAGCAGTACTTC
>.|TRBJ2-3|TRBV3-1|.
CASSPNADTQYF
TGTGCCAGCAGCCCAAACGCAGATACGCAGTATTTT